The TCR beta chain under discussion was sequenced for a study of T-cell memory formation after mild COVID-19. Background on the study: The TCR clusters were mostly specific to one donor.

Study observations and caveats: Within pre-infection memory, some responding clones were found, suggesting cross-reactive memory joined. Those CD4+ clones that contracted were mainly in CM and EM (CD8+ ones in EMRA).

On this clonotype itself: The antigen remains unidentified.

V lost 4 bases, J lost 3 bases, and 3 bases stayed unmatched. This CDR3 comprises 15 residues. Per the germline V gene, CDR1 is SGHNT and CDR2 is YENEEA. 5'RACE, which relied on constant-segment primers, yielded TCR alpha and TCR beta cDNA libraries carrying sample barcodes and UMIs. TCRdb passed the 5' RACE reads through MiXCR, listing each CDR3 protein once. The sample shows 250,000 to 350,000 distinct CDR3 sequences, about a sixth of them seen only once. This clonotype was sampled from a man aged 18 to 30 who had mild COVID-19 (a few samples of this study predate the infection). Cell type and time point are not known. Sequencing was performed on PBMCs or a T cell subset sorted from them (not recorded which). The J gene is TRBJ2-2, the V gene TRBV11-3; 9 bases align to TRBD1. The CDR3 loop is CASSWGQGYTGELFF. The CDR3 DNA is TGTGCCAGCAGCTGGGGACAGGGCTACACCGGGGAGCTGTTTTTT. The variable domain in full, with the rest retrieved from reference TRBV11-3 and TRBJ2-2, is EAGVVQSPRYKIIEKKQPVAFWCNPISGHNTLYWYLQNLGQGPELLIRYENEEAVDDSQLPKDRFSAERLKGVDSTLKIQPAELGDSAVYLCASSWGQGYTGELFFGEGSRLTVL.